This is a list of T cell receptor beta chains from one sample in a study of metastatic and nonmetastatic thyroid tumors. TCRdb re-analyzed the PCR reads through MiXCR. The sample lists some 7,800 clones; approximately 31% were seen once. Sequencing was done on a sample of tumor tissue. The receptors here all came from a female donor with papillary thyroid cancer or a benign thyroid nodule (not recorded which). Some clones in this sample may be carry-over from other donors' samples. CDR3s include the opening cysteine and the closing phenylalanine or tryptophan. The order of the fields is J gene, D gene, V gene, clone size, CDR3 protein, CDR3 DNA. The D gene is left open where the match is weak. A row's size may be missing; if present it is once, few, many or a size class.

>TRBJ2-3|-|TRBV10-2|-
CASSYAGAADTQYF
TGCGCCAGCAGTTACGCGGGCGCGGCAGATACGCAGTATTTT
>TRBJ1-4|TRBD1|TRBV15|medium-sized
CATSRQGVGANEKLFF
TGTGCCACCAGCAGACAGGGGGTCGGGGCTAATGAAAAACTGTTTTTT
>TRBJ2-5|-|TRBV4-1|-
CASSQDHGTTQETQYF
TGCGCCAGCAGCCAAGATCATGGGACCACCCAAGAGACCCAGTACTTC
>TRBJ2-2|-|TRBV5-1|large
CASSSHFTGELFF
TGCGCCAGCAGCTCACACTTCACCGGGGAGCTGTTTTTT
>TRBJ2-3|-|TRBV5-1|-
CASSDTDTQYF
TGCGCCAGCAGCGACACAGATACGCAGTATTTT
>TRBJ1-2|-|TRBV29-1|many
CSVSHSDTWGYTF
TGCAGCGTTTCACATTCAGACACTTGGGGCTACACCTTC
>TRBJ2-1|-|TRBV5-4|medium-sized
CASSLDIETSNEQFF
TGTGCCAGCAGCTTGGATATCGAGACTTCTAATGAGCAGTTCTTC
>TRBJ2-7|TRBD2|TRBV6-2/TRBV6-3|-
CASSTHTGTSGRATYEQYF
TGTGCCAGCAGTACCCATACCGGGACTAGCGGGAGGGCCACCTACGAGCAGTACTTC
>TRBJ2-1|-|TRBV20-1|-
CSAVVGGGGNNEQFF
TGCAGTGCTGTAGTAGGGGGGGGTGGAAACAATGAGCAGTTCTTC
>TRBJ2-7|-|TRBV12-3/TRBV12-4|-
CASSTSFYYEQYF
TGTGCCAGCAGTACTAGCTTTTACTACGAGCAGTACTTC
>TRBJ2-1|-|TRBV4-3|medium-sized
CASSQDGLPRNEQFF
TGCGCCAGCAGCCAAGATGGCCTCCCGCGCAATGAGCAGTTCTTC
>TRBJ1-4|-|TRBV6-1|few
CASKRGRTNEKLFF
TGTGCCAGCAAAAGGGGCAGGACTAATGAAAAACTGTTTTTT
>TRBJ2-3|-|TRBV12-3/TRBV12-4|few
CASSFSQQYTDTQYF
TGTGCCAGCAGTTTCTCGCAGCAATACACAGATACGCAGTATTTT
>TRBJ2-2|-|TRBV11-1|-
CASSWDFGELFF
TGTGCCAGCAGCTGGGATTTCGGGGAGCTGTTTTTT
>TRBJ2-7|-|TRBV11-3|-
CASSSATGSNEQYF
TGTGCCAGCAGCTCGGCCACAGGGTCTAACGAGCAGTACTTC
>TRBJ1-1|-|TRBV4-1|large
CASSQREITEAFF
TGCGCCAGCAGCCAACGGGAGATCACTGAAGCTTTCTTT
>TRBJ2-7|TRBD2|TRBV11-2|-
CASTKSGVLGEQYF
TGTGCCAGCACCAAAAGCGGGGTACTCGGCGAGCAGTACTTC
>TRBJ2-7|TRBD2|TRBV5-1|-
CASSLGLAVAYEQYF
TGCGCCAGCAGCTTGGGACTAGCGGTTGCCTACGAGCAGTACTTC
>TRBJ2-1|TRBD1|TRBV28|medium-sized
CASSPRQGARNNEQFF
TGTGCCAGCAGTCCCAGACAGGGGGCGCGGAACAATGAGCAGTTCTTC
>TRBJ2-3|TRBD2|TRBV24-1|-
CATSDWGLASTGDADTQYF
TGTGCCACCAGTGATTGGGGACTAGCTTCGACGGGCGATGCAGATACGCAGTATTTT
>TRBJ1-1|TRBD1|TRBV6-1|-
CAMPGGYTEAFF
TGTGCCATGCCAGGGGGCTACACTGAAGCTTTCTTT